This T cell receptor beta chain is drawn from a study of T-cell reconstitution after alpha-beta-depleted transplantation in children. Findings of the study overall: Several hundred expanded graft clones reportedly supplied alpha-beta T cells about two months after transplant.

The germline V and J ends were trimmed by 3 bases and 3 bases, with 20 bases remaining between them. Germline CDR1 reads MGHRA; CDR2 reads YSYEKL. The CDR3 length is 17 residues. Ten or more counts support this clonotype. The antigen is unknown. Unique molecular identifiers were incorporated into the prepared TCRbeta library. TCRdb reprocessed the PCR reads with MiXCR, giving one entry per CDR3 protein. Among approximately 490,000 distinct CDR3 sequences, under 12% were seen once, and the ten largest hold 2%. The material was PBMCs, obtained before TCRalphabeta/CD19-depleted stem cell transplant. This receptor was taken from a child younger than 10 with inherited bone marrow failure, due to receive a stem cell transplant. The chain links TRBV4-1 to TRBJ1-2, with D maybe TRBD1 (6 bases). The CDR3 loop is CASSQVVSGTSHYGYTF. The CDR3 region has the DNA TGCGCCAGCAGCCAGGTAGTGAGTGGGACATCACACTATGGCTACACCTTC.